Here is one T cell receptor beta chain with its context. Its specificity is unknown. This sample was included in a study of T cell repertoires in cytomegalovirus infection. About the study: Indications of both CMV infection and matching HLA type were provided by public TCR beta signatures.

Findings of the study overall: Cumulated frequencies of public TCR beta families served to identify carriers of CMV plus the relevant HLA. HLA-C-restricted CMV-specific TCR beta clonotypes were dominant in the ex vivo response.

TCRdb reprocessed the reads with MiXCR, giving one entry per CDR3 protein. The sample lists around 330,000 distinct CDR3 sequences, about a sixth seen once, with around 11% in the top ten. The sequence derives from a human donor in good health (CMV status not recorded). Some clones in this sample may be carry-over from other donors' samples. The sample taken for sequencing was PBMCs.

The CDR3 nucleotides are TGTGCCAGCATTGTGGGGACCGGGACCCCTATCTACGAGCAGTACTTC. It codes for CASIVGTGTPIYEQYF. V and J are TRBV2 and TRBJ2-7, with D possibly called TRBD1 or TRBD2 (5 bases each). Germline V gene sequence: CDR1 SNHLY, CDR2 FYNNEI. The CDR3 extends over 16 amino acids. Trimming stripped 7 bases from V and 3 bases from J, with 22 bases between.